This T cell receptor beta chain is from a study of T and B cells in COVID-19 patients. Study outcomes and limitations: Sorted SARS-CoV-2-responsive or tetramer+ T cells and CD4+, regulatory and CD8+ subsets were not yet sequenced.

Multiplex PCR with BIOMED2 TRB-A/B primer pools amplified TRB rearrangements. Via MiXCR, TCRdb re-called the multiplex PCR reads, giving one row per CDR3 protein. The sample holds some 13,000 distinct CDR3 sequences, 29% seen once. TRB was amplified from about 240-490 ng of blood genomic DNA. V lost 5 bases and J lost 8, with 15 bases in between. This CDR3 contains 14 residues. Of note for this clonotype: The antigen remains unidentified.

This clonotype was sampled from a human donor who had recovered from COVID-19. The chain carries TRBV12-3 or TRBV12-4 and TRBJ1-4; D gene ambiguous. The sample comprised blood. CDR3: CASSAGREQEKLFF. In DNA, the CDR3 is TGTGCCAGCAGTGCTGGGAGGGAGCAAGAAAAACTGTTTTTT.